This T cell receptor (beta chain) was captured in a study of control samples from healthy donors and cancer patients. Sequenced by immunoSEQ multiplex PCR; TCRdb stores in-frame clones only, minus some. The data contain about 75,000 clones, 75% to 90% of them singletons. The CDR3 loop spans 15 amino acids. Deletions cut 0 bases from V and 4 bases from J, with 10 bases between. The germline CDR1 and CDR2 sequences are LGHNA and YSLEER. The rearrangement links TRBV4-3 to TRBJ2-1, with D perhaps TRBD1 or TRBD2 (5 bases each). Sequenced sample: blood. This receptor was taken from a man in his forties or fifties in good health. DNA of the CDR3: TGCGCCAGCAGCCAAGAGGGGACGGGATACAATGAGCAGTTCTTC. Protein: CASSQEGTGYNEQFF.